Detailed here is one T cell receptor (beta chain). These data are taken from a study of blood T cell repertoires in COVID-19. Study in general: Sources were T cells, B-cell-depleted T cells, or PBMCs; the material itself was cDNA or gDNA.

Germline V gives CDR1 SQVTM, CDR2 ANQGSEA. The length of the CDR3 is 13 residues. Unmatched junction bases numbered 6, after V lost 8 bases and J lost 3 bases. Authors' data handling: Using reference gene primer amplification, nucleated cell counts were estimated. Here immunoSEQ multiplex PCR was the method, and the copy in TCRdb shows in-frame clones only, minus some. V and J calls plus clone size are reproduced from that table; the DNA served to infer D and trimming. The sample carries 35,000 to 45,000 clones, 78% recorded once. V and J are TRBV29-1 and TRBJ2-2; TRBD1 agrees at 7 bases. The source of this sequence is a man aged 55-75 years with acute or convalescent COVID-19. Material for sequencing was peripheral blood. CDR3 nucleotide sequence: TGCAGCATCCGGGACAGATACACCGGGGAGCTGTTTTTT. Protein: CSIRDRYTGELFF.